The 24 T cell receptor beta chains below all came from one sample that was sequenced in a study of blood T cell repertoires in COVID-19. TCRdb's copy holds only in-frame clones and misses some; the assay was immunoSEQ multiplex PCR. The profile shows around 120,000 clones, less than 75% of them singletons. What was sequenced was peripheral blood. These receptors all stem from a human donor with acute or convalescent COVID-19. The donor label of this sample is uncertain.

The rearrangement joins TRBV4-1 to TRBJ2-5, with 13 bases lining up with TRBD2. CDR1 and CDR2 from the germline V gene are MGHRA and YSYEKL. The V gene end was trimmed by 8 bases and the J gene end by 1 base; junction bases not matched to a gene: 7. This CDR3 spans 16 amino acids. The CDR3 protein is CASAQGLAGFQETQYF. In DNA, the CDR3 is TGCGCCAGCGCGCAGGGACTAGCGGGGTTCCAAGAGACCCAGTACTTC.

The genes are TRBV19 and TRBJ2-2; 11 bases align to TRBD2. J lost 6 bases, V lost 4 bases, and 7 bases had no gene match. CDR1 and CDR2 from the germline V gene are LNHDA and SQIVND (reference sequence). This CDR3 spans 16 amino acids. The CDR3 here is CASSTHSGGAPGELFF. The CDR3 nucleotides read TGTGCCAGTAGTACGCATAGCGGGGGGGCCCCCGGGGAGCTGTTTTTT.

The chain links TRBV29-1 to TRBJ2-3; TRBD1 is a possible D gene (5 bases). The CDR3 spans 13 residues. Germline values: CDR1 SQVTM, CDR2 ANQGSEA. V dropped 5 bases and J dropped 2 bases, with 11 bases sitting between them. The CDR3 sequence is CSVKGATTDTQYF. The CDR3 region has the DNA TGCAGCGTTAAAGGGGCCACCACAGATACGCAGTATTTT.

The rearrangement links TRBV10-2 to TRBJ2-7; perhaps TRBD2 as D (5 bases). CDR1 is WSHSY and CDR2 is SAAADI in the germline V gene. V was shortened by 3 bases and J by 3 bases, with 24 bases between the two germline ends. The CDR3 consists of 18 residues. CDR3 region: CASSDHYPGVFRDYEQYF. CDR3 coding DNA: TGCGCCAGCAGTGACCATTACCCCGGGGTCTTCAGAGACTACGAGCAGTACTTC.

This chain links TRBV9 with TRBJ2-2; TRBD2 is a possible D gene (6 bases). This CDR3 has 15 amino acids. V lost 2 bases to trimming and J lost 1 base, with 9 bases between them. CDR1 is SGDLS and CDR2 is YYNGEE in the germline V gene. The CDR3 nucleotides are TGTGCCAGCAGCGTCCGCGGGGTGAACACCGGGGAGCTGTTTTTT. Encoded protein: CASSVRGVNTGELFF. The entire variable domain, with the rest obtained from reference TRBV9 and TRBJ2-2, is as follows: DSGVTQTPKHLITATGQRVTLRCSPRSGDLSVYWYQQSLDQGLQFLIQYYNGEERAKGNILERFSAQQFPDLHSELNLSSLELGDSALYFCASSVRGVNTGELFFGEGSRLTVL.

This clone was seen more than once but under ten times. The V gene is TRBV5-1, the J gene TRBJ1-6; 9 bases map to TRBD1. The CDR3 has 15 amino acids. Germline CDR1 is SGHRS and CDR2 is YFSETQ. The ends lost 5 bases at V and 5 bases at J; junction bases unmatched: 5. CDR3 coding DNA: TGCGCCAGCAGTCCCGGACAGGGGAATAATTCACCCCTCCACTTT. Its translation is CASSPGQGNNSPLHF.

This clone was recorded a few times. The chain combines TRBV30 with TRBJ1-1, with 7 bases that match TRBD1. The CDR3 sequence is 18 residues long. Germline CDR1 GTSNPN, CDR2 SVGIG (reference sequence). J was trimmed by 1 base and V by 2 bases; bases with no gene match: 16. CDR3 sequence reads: CAWSPTDWDRQSNTEAFF. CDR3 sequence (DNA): TGTGCCTGGAGTCCCACAGACTGGGACAGACAGTCGAACACTGAAGCTTTCTTT.

This CDR3 is CASSITLYTHTGELFF. In DNA, the CDR3 is TGTGCCAGTAGTATTACGTTGTACACCCACACCGGGGAGCTGTTTTTT. The gene calls are TRBV19 and TRBJ2-2, with unresolved D. The germline V gene encodes CDR1 LNHDA and CDR2 SQIVND (reference sequence). The CDR3 spans 16 residues. V lost 3 bases and J 3 bases, leaving 14 bases between the germline ends.

The DNA of the CDR3 is TGTGCCAGCTCCCGGGAGGGCAACACCGGGGAGCTGTTTTTT. It encodes CASSREGNTGELFF. This rearrangement joins TRBV6-5 to TRBJ2-2; 8 bases line up with TRBD2. This CDR3 comprises 14 residues. Germline CDR1 MNHEY, CDR2 SVGAGI. The V segment lost 8 bases and the J segment 2 bases; nucleotides outside the gene matches: 4.

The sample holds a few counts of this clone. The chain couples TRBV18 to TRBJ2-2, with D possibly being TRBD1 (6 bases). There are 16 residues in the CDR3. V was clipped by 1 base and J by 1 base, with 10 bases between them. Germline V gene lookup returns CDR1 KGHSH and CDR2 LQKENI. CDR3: CASSPRRTVNTGELFF. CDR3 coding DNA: TGTGCCAGCTCACCACGTAGGACAGTGAACACCGGGGAGCTGTTTTTT.

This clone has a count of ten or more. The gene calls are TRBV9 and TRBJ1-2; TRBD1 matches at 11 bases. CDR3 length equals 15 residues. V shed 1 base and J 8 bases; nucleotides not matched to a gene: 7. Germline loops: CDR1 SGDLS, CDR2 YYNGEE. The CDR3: CASSVRGQGDGGYTF. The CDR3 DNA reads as TGTGCCAGCAGCGTAAGGGGACAGGGGGATGGGGGCTACACCTTC.

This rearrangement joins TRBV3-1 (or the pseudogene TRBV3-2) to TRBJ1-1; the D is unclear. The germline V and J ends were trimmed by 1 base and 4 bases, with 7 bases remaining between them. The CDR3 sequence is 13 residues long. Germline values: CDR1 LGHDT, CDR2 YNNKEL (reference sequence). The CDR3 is CASSQAGITEAFF. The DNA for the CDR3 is TGTGCCAGCAGCCAAGCGGGGATCACTGAAGCTTTCTTT.

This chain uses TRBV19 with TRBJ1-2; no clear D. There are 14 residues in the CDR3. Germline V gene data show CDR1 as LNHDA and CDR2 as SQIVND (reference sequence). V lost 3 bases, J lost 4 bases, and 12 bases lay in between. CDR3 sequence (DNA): TGTGCCAGTAGTATGGCCCAGGAATTCTATGGCTACACCTTC. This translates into CASSMAQEFYGYTF.

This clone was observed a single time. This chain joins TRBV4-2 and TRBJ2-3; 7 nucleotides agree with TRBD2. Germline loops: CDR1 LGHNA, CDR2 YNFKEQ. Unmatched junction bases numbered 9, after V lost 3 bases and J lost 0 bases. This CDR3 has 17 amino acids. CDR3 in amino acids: CASSQAGGGGSTDTQYF. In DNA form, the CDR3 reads TGTGCCAGCAGCCAGGCGGGCGGCGGGGGAAGCACAGATACGCAGTATTTT.

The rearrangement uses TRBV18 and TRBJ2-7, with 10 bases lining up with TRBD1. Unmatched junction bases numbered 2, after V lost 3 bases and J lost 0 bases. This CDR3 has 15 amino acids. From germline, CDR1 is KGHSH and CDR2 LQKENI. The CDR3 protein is CASSPGQGISYEQYF. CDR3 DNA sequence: TGTGCCAGCTCACCGGGACAGGGGATCTCCTACGAGCAGTACTTC.

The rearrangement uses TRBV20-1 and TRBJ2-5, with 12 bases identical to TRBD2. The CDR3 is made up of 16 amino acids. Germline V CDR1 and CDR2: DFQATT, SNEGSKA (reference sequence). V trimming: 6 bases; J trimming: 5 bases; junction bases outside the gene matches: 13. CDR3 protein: CSASPSSGGAGETQYF. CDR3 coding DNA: TGCAGTGCGAGTCCATCTAGCGGGGGGGCCGGCGAGACCCAGTACTTC.

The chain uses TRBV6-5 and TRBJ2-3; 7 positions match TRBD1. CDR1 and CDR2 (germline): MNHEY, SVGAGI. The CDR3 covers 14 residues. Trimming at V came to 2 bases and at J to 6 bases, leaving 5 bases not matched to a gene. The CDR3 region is CASSYNRGADTQYF. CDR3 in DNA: TGTGCCAGCAGTTACAACAGGGGTGCCGATACGCAGTATTTT.

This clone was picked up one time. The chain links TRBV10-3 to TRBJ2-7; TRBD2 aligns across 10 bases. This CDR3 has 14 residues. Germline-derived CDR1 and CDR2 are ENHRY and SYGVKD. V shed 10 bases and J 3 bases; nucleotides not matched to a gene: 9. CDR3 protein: CATQLAGDGYEQYF. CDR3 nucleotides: TGTGCCACACAGCTAGCGGGGGATGGCTACGAGCAGTACTTC.

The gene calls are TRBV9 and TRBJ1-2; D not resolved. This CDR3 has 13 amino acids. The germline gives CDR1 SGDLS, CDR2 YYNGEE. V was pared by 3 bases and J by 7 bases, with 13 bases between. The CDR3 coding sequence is TGTGCCAGCAGCGCTGCTTCGTCTAGTGGCTACACCTTC. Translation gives CASSAASSSGYTF.

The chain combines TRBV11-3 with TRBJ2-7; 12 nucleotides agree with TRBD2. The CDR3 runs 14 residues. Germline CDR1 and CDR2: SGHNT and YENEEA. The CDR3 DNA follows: TGTGCCAGCAGCTTAGATTTCCGACTAGCGGGGGAGGACGTC. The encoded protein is CASSLDFRLAGEDV.

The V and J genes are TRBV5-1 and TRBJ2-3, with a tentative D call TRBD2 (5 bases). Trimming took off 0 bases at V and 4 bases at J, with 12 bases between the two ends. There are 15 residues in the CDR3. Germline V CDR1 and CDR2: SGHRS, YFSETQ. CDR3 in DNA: TGCGCCAGCAGCTTGGGAGAGGGCTTCGCAGATACGCAGTATTTT. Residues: CASSLGEGFADTQYF.

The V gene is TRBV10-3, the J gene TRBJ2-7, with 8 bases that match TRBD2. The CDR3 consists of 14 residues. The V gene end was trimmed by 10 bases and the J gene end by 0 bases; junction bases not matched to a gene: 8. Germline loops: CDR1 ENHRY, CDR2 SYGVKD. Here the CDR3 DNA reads TGTGCCACCAGGGGACTAGAAGACTCCTACGAGCAGTACTTC. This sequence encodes CATRGLEDSYEQYF.

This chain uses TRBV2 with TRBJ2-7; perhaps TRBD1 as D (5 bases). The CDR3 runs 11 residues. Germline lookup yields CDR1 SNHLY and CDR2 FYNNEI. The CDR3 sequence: CASRAAGRVIV. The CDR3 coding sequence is TGTGCCAGCAGAGCCGCTGGCAGGGTGATCGTC.

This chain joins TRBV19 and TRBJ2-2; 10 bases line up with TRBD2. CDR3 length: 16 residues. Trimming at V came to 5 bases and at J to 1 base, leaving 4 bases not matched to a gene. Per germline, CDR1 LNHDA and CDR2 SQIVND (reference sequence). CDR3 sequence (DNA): TGTGCCAGTAGTGCTAGACTAGCGGGGAACACCGGGGAGCTGTTTTTT. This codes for CASSARLAGNTGELFF.